One sample yielded the 19 T cell receptor beta chains listed below, sequenced in a study of T cells in tuberculosis. TCRdb's copy holds only in-frame clones and misses some; the assay was immunoSEQ multiplex PCR. The sample lists 33,000 or so clones, more than 85% seen once, with over 6.5% in the top ten. Input material: PBMCs. These receptors all come from a donor aged 5-35 years with latent tuberculosis or without tuberculosis infection.

V gene TRBV7-9 combines with J gene TRBJ2-6, with unresolved D. From germline, CDR1 is SEHNR and CDR2 FQNEAQ (reference sequence). V was shortened by 8 bases and J by 0 bases, with 17 bases between the two germline ends. The CDR3 contains 17 residues. CDR3 region: CASDSYRRRSGANVLTF. For the CDR3, the DNA is TGTGCCAGCGATTCGTACAGAAGACGCTCTGGGGCCAACGTCCTGACTTTC.

The rearrangement joins TRBV7-3 to TRBJ2-7, with a tentative D call TRBD1 (6 bases). In germline, CDR1 is SGHTA, CDR2 FQGTGA. The CDR3 is made up of 13 amino acids. Trimming pared 5 bases from V and 7 bases from J, leaving 15 bases between. CDR3 in DNA: TGTGCCAGCAGCCCCGGGTGGGGGCAAGAGCAGTACTTC. Translating it yields CASSPGWGQEQYF.

This chain uses TRBV9 with TRBJ1-2, with TRBD1 matching 7 bases. Unmatched junction bases numbered 4, after V lost 0 bases and J lost 2 bases. Germline CDR1 reads SGDLS; CDR2 reads YYNGEE. This CDR3 is built from 15 residues. The chain's CDR3 is CASSVEGGQNYGYTF. Written as DNA, the CDR3 is TGTGCCAGCAGCGTAGAAGGGGGACAGAACTATGGCTACACCTTC.

The V and J genes are TRBV9 and TRBJ2-6; TRBD1 agrees at 10 bases. Unmatched junction bases numbered 15, after V lost 4 bases and J lost 5 bases. The CDR3 contains 19 residues. CDR1 and CDR2 (germline): SGDLS, YYNGEE. The CDR3: CASSNRDRGSGRWANVLTF. The DNA for the CDR3 is TGTGCCAGCAGCAACCGGGACAGGGGTTCAGGCCGGTGGGCCAACGTCCTGACTTTC.

The chain employs TRBV7-6 and TRBJ2-7, with TRBD1 matching 11 bases. The CDR3 has 14 residues. Germline CDR1 and CDR2: SGHVS and FNYEAQ. Losses at the gene ends were 4 bases for V and 5 bases for J; bases not matched to a gene: 4. This CDR3 reads CASSWGQGENEQYF. The CDR3 DNA sequence: TGTGCCAGCAGCTGGGGACAGGGGGAAAACGAGCAGTACTTC.

The chain's CDR3 is CASSPGTPGNTIYF. The CDR3 nucleotides are TGTGCCAGCAGTCCCGGGACACCTGGAAACACCATATATTTT. The rearrangement uses TRBV6-4 and TRBJ1-3, with D possibly TRBD1 on 6 matching bases. Germline V gives CDR1 MRHNA, CDR2 SNTAGT. The CDR3 loop spans 14 amino acids. The V and J ends lost 5 bases and 2 bases respectively, with 10 bases between them.

The chain joins TRBV5-4 to TRBJ1-4; 7 bases are shared with TRBD1. The length of the CDR3 is 17 residues. Germline CDR1 SGHNT, CDR2 YYREEE (reference sequence). V lost 0 bases to trimming and J lost 0 bases; unmatched junction nucleotides: 5. In nucleotides, the CDR3 is TGTGCCAGCAGCTTGGGCAGGGGGGATACAACTAATGAAAAACTGTTTTTT. It specifies CASSLGRGDTTNEKLFF.

The chain joins TRBV7-3 to TRBJ1-1; D unresolved. V was clipped by 5 bases and J by 3 bases, with 10 bases between them. The CDR3 totals 13 residues. CDR1 is SGHTA, CDR2 FQGTGA, per germline. This chain's CDR3 is CASSITGDTEAFF. DNA of the CDR3: TGTGCCAGCAGCATTACCGGGGACACTGAAGCTTTCTTT.

This chain links TRBV5-1 with TRBJ1-4, with D possibly matching TRBD1 (5 bases). CDR1 is SGHRS and CDR2 is YFSETQ in the germline V gene. The length of the CDR3 is 14 residues. Trimming left V 3 bases short and J 8 bases short, with 14 bases between. The CDR3 nucleotides read TGCGCCAGCAGCTCGGGACCGGAGGGCGAAAAACTGTTTTTT. It specifies CASSSGPEGEKLFF.

The rearrangement joins TRBV5-4 to TRBJ1-2, with D perhaps TRBD1 (5 bases). The CDR3 has 15 amino acids. The germline V and J ends were trimmed by 0 bases and 6 bases, with 15 bases remaining between them. Germline loops: CDR1 SGHNT, CDR2 YYREEE (reference sequence). CDR3 in DNA: TGTGCCAGCAGCTTGGATAGGGCAGGGATGAATGGCTACACCTTC. It encodes CASSLDRAGMNGYTF.

The chain is built from TRBV7-3 and TRBJ1-2; 9 bases fit TRBD1. There are 15 residues in the CDR3. Trimming removed 0 bases from V and 4 bases from J; junction bases left unmatched: 3. Germline CDR1 and CDR2: SGHTA and FQGTGA. In DNA form, the CDR3 reads TGTGCCAGCAGCTTAACGGGACAGGGAAGCTATGGCTACACCTTC. Protein: CASSLTGQGSYGYTF.

The gene calls are TRBV4-1 and TRBJ1-3, with 8 bases lining up with TRBD1. CDR3 length: 15 amino acids. Trimming cost V 3 bases and J 5 bases; bases outside gene matches: 6. CDR1 is MGHRA, CDR2 YSYEKL, per germline. The CDR3 region has the DNA TGCGCCAGCAGCCAGACCACAGGGGGAAGAAACACCATATATTTT. Translating gives CASSQTTGGRNTIYF.

This chain uses TRBV18 with TRBJ1-4; 7 nucleotides match TRBD1. The length of the CDR3 is 16 residues. The junction had 5 bases not matched to a gene; V was cut back by 4 bases and J by 0 bases. Germline V gene sequence: CDR1 KGHSH, CDR2 LQKENI. CDR3 sequence (DNA): TGTGCCAGCTCACGGGGACAGCCTGCAACTAATGAAAAACTGTTTTTT. Protein: CASSRGQPATNEKLFF.

This chain connects TRBV19 to TRBJ2-2; D uncertain. V gave up 5 bases and J gave up 6 bases, with 13 bases separating them. The CDR3 has 14 residues. Per germline, CDR1 LNHDA and CDR2 SQIVND (reference sequence). The chain's CDR3 is CASSWQVFPGELFF. CDR3 nucleotide sequence: TGTGCCAGTAGTTGGCAGGTATTCCCCGGGGAGCTGTTTTTT.

The chain is built from TRBV7-6 and TRBJ2-7; D gene ambiguous. Trimming stripped 1 base from V and 2 bases from J, with 12 bases between. The CDR3 is 15 residues long. Germline-derived CDR1 and CDR2 are SGHVS and FNYEAQ. CDR3 DNA sequence: TGTGCCAGCAGCTTAGTATCCGCGGCAGCCTACGAGCAGTACTTC. This sequence encodes CASSLVSAAAYEQYF.

This chain links TRBV5-1 with TRBJ1-1, with D unresolved. The germline gives CDR1 SGHRS, CDR2 YFSETQ. Between the trimmed V and J ends, which lost 4 bases and 4 bases, there was a span of 17 bases. The CDR3 is made up of 15 amino acids. The CDR3, as DNA: TGCGCCAGCAGCGCGGGTCCGGCGGGTGGCACTGAAGCTTTCTTT. Translating gives CASSAGPAGGTEAFF.

The chain has TRBV4-1 and TRBJ2-7, with a weak D call TRBD1 (5 bases). Germline V CDR1 and CDR2: MGHRA, YSYEKL. CDR3 length: 13 residues. Trimming shortened V by 0 bases and J by 5 bases, and 8 bases separated the two germline ends. The CDR3 coding sequence is TGCGCCAGCAGCCAAGAGGGGCCAGACGAGCAGTACTTC. This encodes CASSQEGPDEQYF.

This chain links TRBV14 with TRBJ2-7; a weak D match, TRBD1 (6 bases). The ends were cut back, 4 bases at V and 3 bases at J, with 13 bases in the middle. Germline lookup yields CDR1 SGHDN and CDR2 FVKESK. There are 14 residues in the CDR3. CDR3 residues: CASSRDKGYYEQYF. DNA for the CDR3: TGTGCCAGCAGCCGGGACAAGGGCTACTACGAGCAGTACTTC. Variable domain in full (rest from reference TRBV14 and TRBJ2-7): EAGVTQFPSHSVIEKGQTVTLRCDPISGHDNLYWYRRVMGKEIKFLLHFVKESKQDESGMPNNRFLAERTGGTYSTLKVQPAELEDSGVYFCASSRDKGYYEQYFGPGTRLTVT.

This chain links TRBV29-1 with TRBJ1-2; 9 nucleotides match TRBD1. The germline CDR1 and CDR2 sequences are SQVTM and ANQGSEA. The CDR3 covers 16 residues. V shed 3 bases, J shed 5 bases, and the junction held 13 bases outside the gene matches. The CDR3 protein is CSVDPVAVDRGYGYTF. For the CDR3, the DNA is TGCAGCGTTGACCCTGTCGCTGTGGACAGGGGATATGGCTACACCTTC.